The 7 T cell receptor beta chains listed next were all sequenced from one sample in a study of beta chain features in type 1 diabetes. Study-wide findings and caveats: Within each of all four CD4+ subsets, Type 1 diabetes patients had TCRB CDR3s that were moderately but significantly shorter.

These receptors have no known antigen. What was sequenced were expressed TCRB transcripts, since all of the isolated RNA had been reverse transcribed. Repertoires were generated with immunoSEQ multiplex PCR, while TCRdb's copy carries only in-frame clones and drops some. The table lists 95,000 to 150,000 clones, 15% to 20% of them singletons, with 2% to 2.5% in the top ten. The source material was central memory CD4+ T cells from blood. Source of these receptors: a man between 25 and 39 years old with type 1 diabetes.

The J gene is TRBJ2-2, the V gene TRBV7-2; D gene uncertain. The CDR3 has 14 residues. The germline V gene has CDR1 SGHTA and CDR2 FQGNSA. Trimming stripped 0 bases from V and 7 bases from J, with 9 bases between. Written as DNA, the CDR3 is TGTGCCAGCAGCTTAGCGGGGAACGTCGGGGAGCTGTTTTTT. It yields the protein CASSLAGNVGELFF.

The CDR3, as DNA: TGTGCCAGCAGATCGGAGACAGGGACCTCCTACGAGCAGTACTTC. It yields the protein CASRSETGTSYEQYF. The genes are TRBV28 and TRBJ2-7; 7 bases are shared with TRBD1. CDR1 is MDHEN and CDR2 is SYDVKM in the germline V gene. The trim removed 6 bases at V and 0 bases at J, leaving 8 bases unmatched. The CDR3 totals 15 residues.

This clone was picked up many times. The V gene is TRBV13, the J gene TRBJ1-3; 7 bases align to TRBD1. With V trimmed by 0 bases and J by 3 bases, 8 bases remained unmatched. The CDR3 extends over 17 amino acids. Germline V gene lookup returns CDR1 PRHDT and CDR2 FYEKMQ (reference sequence). The CDR3 spells CASSLGRDREDGNTIYF. In nucleotides, the CDR3 is TGTGCCAGCAGCTTAGGCCGAGACAGGGAGGATGGAAACACCATATATTTT.

This clone was counted many times. The genes are TRBV29-1 and TRBJ1-1; D is uncertain. CDR1 is SQVTM, CDR2 ANQGSEA, per germline. This CDR3 has 11 residues. CDR3 DNA sequence: TGCGGATATCTAGTGAACACTGAAGCTTTCTTT. It is translated as CGYLVNTEAFF. Full variable domain (missing parts from reference TRBV29-1 and TRBJ1-1): SAVISQKPSRDICQRGTSLTIQCQVDSQVTMMFWYRQQPGQSLTLIATANQGSEATYESGFVIDKFPISRPNLTFSTLTVSNMSPEDSSIYLCGYLVNTEAFFGQGTRLTVV.

This clone has only a few counts. The rearrangement links TRBV6-1 to TRBJ2-7; 7 nucleotides align to TRBD1. This CDR3 has 14 amino acids. Germline V gives CDR1 MNHNS, CDR2 SASEGT. The V gene end was trimmed by 2 bases and the J gene end by 4 bases; junction bases not matched to a gene: 5. CDR3: CASSERGQEYEQYF. The CDR3 DNA is TGTGCCAGCAGTGAAAGAGGACAGGAGTACGAGCAGTACTTC.

V usage is TRBV10-3 and J usage is TRBJ2-5; D gene ambiguous. Trimming pared 4 bases from V and 2 bases from J, leaving 8 bases between. The CDR3 is 13 residues long. The germline gives CDR1 ENHRY, CDR2 SYGVKD. CDR3 nucleotides: TGTGCCATCAGTGGATCAGGACAAGAGACCCAGTACTTC. It specifies CAISGSGQETQYF.

Many counts were recorded for this clone. The V gene is TRBV9, the J gene TRBJ2-2; D gene unclear. Trimming stripped 0 bases from V and 4 bases from J, with 13 bases between. This CDR3 has 16 amino acids. Per the germline V gene, CDR1 is SGDLS and CDR2 is YYNGEE. The CDR3 DNA follows: TGTGCCAGCAGCGTAGGGAGTGACGGTGCCACCGGGGAGCTGTTTTTT. Amino acid sequence: CASSVGSDGATGELFF.